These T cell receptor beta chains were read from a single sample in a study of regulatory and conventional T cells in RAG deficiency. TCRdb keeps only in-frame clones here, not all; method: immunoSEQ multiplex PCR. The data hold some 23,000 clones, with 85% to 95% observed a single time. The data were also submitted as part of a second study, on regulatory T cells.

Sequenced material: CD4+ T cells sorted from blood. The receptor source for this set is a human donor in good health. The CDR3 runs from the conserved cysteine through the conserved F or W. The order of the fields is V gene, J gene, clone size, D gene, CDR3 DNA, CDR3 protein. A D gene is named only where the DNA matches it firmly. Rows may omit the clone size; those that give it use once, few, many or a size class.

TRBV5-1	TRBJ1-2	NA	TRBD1	TGCGCCAGCAGCTTGGGGACAGGAAAGGGTTATGGCTACACCTTC	CASSLGTGKGYGYTF
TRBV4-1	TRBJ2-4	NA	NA	TGCGCCAGCAGCCAAGGGGGTACCAAGGGGAACATTCAGTACTTC	CASSQGGTKGNIQYF
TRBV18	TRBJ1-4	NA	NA	TGTGCCAGCTCACCACCGGGAGCTAATGAAAAACTGTTTTTT	CASSPPGANEKLFF
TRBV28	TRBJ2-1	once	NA	TGTGCCAGCAGTTTCTCCACGGGGGTGGCAAATGAGCAGTTCTTC	CASSFSTGVANEQFF
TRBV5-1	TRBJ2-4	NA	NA	TGCGCCAGCAGTGATCCGTCAGCCAGTGGAAACATTCAGTACTTC	CASSDPSASGNIQYF
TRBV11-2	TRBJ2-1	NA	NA	TGTGCCAGCAGCCAAGACTCGGGCTCCTACAATGAGCAGTTCTTC	CASSQDSGSYNEQFF
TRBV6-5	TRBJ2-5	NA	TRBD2	TGTGCCAGCAGGCGGAGCGGGACTTGGGAGACCCAGTACTTC	CASRRSGTWETQYF
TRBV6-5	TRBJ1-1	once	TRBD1	TGTGCCAGCACTGACAGGGAAGAGACTGAAGCTTTCTTT	CASTDREETEAFF
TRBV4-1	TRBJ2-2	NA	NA	TGCGCCAGCAGCCGGTTGTTTGGGACGAACACCGGGGAGCTGTTTTTT	CASSRLFGTNTGELFF
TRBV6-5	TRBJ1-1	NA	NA	TGTGCCAGCAGTTACCAGGGGAACACTGAAGCTTTCTTT	CASSYQGNTEAFF
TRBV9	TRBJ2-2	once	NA	TGTGCCAGCAGTGAGGGCAGGGTGACCGGGGAGCTGTTTTTT	CASSEGRVTGELFF
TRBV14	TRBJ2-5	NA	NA	TGTGCCAGCAGTCAACAGACGGCGGCAGGGCAGTACTTC	CASSQQTAAGQYF
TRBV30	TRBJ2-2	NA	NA	TGTGCCTGGAGCCTTGCAGGGAGCACCGGGGAGCTGTTTTTT	CAWSLAGSTGELFF
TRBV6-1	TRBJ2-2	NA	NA	TGTGCCAGCAGTAGGGACGAAAACACCGGGGAGCTGTTTTTT	CASSRDENTGELFF
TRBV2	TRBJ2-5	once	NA	TGTGCCAGCAGTGAAAACAACCAAGAGACCCAGTACTTC	CASSENNQETQYF
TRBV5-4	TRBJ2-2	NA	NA	TGTGCCAGCAGGCAAGATCAGGGCCCGATCGGGGAGCTGTTTTTT	CASRQDQGPIGELFF
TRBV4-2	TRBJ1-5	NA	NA	TGTGCCAGCAGCCAAGAGTTGGCGAGGTCGGGAGGCAATCAGCCCCAGCATTTT	CASSQELARSGGNQPQHF
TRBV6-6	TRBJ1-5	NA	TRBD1	TGTGCCAGCAGTCTGACAGGGGAACAGCCCCAGCATTTT	CASSLTGEQPQHF
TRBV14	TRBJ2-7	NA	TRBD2	TGTGCCAGCAGCCTAACGGGACTAGCGGCGAGTTACGAGCAGTACTTC	CASSLTGLAASYEQYF
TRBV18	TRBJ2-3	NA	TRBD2	TGTGCCAGCTCACCGGGACTAGCGGGAGATACGCAGTATTTT	CASSPGLAGDTQYF
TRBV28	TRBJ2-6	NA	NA	TGTGCCAGCAGTTTAGTAGGCTCTGGGGCCAACGTCCTGACTTTC	CASSLVGSGANVLTF
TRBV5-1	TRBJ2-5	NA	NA	TGCGCCAGCAGCCCCCGGTCCGCCAAGGGGGAGACCCAGTACTTC	CASSPRSAKGETQYF
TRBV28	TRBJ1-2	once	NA	TGTGCCAGCGGTGGCTTTAGCTATGGCTACACCTTC	CASGGFSYGYTF